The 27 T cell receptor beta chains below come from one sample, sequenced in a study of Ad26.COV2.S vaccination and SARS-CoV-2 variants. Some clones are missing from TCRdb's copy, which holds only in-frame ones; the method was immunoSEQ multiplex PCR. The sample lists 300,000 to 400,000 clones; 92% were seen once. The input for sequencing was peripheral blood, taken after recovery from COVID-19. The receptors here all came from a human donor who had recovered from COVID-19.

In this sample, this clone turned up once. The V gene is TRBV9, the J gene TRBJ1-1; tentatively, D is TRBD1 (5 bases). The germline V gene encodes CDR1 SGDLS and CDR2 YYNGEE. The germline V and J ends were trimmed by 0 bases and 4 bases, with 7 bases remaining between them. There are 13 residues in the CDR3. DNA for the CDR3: TGTGCCAGCAGCGTAGGTGGGACCACTGAAGCTTTCTTT. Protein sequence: CASSVGGTTEAFF.

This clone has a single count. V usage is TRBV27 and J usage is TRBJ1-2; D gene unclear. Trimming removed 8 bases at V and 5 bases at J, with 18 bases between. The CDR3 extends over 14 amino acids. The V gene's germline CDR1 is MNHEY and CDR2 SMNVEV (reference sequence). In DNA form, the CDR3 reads TGTGCCAGCGGTGACATCTCGCCCCGTTATGGCTACACCTTC. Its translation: CASGDISPRYGYTF.

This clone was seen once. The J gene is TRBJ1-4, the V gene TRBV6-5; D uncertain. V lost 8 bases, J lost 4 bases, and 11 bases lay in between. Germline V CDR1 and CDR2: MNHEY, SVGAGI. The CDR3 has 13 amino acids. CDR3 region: CASSVGRNEKLFF. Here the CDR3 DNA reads TGTGCCAGCTCGGTGGGTCGTAATGAAAAACTGTTTTTT.

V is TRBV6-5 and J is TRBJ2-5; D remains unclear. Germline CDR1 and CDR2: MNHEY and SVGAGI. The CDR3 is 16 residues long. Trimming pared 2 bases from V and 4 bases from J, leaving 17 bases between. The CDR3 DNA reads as TGTGCCAGCAGTTACGGTCGCAGAAACCCAACAGAGACCCAGTACTTC. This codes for CASSYGRRNPTETQYF.

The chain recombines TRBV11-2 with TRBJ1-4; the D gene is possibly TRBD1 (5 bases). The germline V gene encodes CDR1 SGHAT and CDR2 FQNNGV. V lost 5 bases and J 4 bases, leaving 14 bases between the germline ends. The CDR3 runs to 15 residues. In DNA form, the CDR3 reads TGTGCCAGCAGCGTTCACGGGGGAAATAATGAAAAACTGTTTTTT. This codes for CASSVHGGNNEKLFF.

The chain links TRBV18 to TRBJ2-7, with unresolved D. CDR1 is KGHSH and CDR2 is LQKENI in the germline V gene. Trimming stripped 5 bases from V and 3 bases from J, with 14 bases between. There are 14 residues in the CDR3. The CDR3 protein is CASSSPVGFYEQYF. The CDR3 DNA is TGTGCCAGCTCATCCCCGGTAGGATTCTACGAGCAGTACTTC.

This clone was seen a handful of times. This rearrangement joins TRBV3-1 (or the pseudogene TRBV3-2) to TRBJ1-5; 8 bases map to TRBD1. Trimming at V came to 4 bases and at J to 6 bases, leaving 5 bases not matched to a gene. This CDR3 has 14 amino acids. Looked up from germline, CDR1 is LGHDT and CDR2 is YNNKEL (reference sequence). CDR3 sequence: CASSPRTGFQPQHF. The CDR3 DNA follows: TGTGCCAGCAGCCCGCGGACAGGGTTTCAGCCCCAGCATTTT.

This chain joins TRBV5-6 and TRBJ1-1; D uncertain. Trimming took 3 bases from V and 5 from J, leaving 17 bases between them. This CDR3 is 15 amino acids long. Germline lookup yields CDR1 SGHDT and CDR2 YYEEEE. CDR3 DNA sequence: TGTGCCAGCAGCTACGGAGAGACACTGGGGACTGAAGCTTTCTTT. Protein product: CASSYGETLGTEAFF.

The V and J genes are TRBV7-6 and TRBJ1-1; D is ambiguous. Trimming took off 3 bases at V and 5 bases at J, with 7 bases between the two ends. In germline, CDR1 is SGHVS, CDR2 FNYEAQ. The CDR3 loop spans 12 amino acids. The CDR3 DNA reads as TGTGCCAGCAGCTTTGGAACAACTGAAGCTTTCTTT. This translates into CASSFGTTEAFF.

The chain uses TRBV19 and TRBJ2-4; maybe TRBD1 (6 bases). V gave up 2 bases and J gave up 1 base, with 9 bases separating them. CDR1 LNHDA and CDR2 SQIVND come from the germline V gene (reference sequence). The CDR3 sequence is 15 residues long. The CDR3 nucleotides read TGTGCCAGTAGTATATGGGGGCAGGCCAAAAACATTCAGTACTTC. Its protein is CASSIWGQAKNIQYF.

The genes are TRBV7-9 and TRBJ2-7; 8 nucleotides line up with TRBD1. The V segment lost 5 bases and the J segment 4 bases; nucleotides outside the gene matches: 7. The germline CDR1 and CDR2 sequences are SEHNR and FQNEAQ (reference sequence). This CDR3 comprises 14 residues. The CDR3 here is CASSHDRGGYEQYF. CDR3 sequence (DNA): TGTGCCAGCAGCCATGACAGGGGAGGTTACGAGCAGTACTTC.

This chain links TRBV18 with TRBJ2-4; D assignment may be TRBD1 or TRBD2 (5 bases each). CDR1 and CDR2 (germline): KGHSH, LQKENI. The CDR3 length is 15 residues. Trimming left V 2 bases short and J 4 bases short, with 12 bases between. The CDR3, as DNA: TGTGCCAGCTCACCAACCGGGACGGGAAAAAACATTCAGTACTTC. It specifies CASSPTGTGKNIQYF.

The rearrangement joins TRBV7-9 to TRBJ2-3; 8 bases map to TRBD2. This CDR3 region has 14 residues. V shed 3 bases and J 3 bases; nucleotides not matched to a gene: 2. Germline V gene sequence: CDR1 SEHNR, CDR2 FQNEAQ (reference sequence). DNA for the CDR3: TGTGCCAGCAGCTTTCCGGGGGGGACAGATACGCAGTATTTT. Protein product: CASSFPGGTDTQYF.

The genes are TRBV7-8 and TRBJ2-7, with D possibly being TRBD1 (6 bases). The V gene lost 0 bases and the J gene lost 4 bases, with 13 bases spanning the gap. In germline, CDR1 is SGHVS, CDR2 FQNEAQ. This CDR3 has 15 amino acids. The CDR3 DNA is TGTGCCAGCAGCTTAGCCAGAGGACAGTATTACGAGCAGTACTTC. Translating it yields CASSLARGQYYEQYF.

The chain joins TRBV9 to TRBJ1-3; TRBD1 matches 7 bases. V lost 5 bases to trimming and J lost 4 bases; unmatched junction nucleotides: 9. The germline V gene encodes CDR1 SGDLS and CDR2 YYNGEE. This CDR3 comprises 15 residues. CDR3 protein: CASRGSDREGNTIYF. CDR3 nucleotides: TGTGCCAGCAGGGGCTCAGACAGGGAAGGAAACACCATATATTTT.

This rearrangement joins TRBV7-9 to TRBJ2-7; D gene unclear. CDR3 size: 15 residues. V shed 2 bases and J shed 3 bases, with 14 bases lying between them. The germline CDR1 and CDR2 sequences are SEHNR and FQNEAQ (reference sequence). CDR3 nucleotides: TGTGCCAGCAGCTTAAACGCCGTCCTCTTCTACGAGCAGTACTTC. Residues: CASSLNAVLFYEQYF.

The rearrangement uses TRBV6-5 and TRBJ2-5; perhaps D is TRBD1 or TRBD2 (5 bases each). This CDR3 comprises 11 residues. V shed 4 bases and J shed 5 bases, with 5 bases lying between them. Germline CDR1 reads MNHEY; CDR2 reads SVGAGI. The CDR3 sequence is CASSWGETQYF. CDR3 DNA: TGTGCCAGCAGTTGGGGGGAGACCCAGTACTTC.

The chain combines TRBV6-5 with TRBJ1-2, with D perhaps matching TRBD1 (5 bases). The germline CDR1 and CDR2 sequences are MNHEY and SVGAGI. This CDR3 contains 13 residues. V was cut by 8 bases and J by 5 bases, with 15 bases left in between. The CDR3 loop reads CASPRPGVYGYTF. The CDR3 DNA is TGTGCCAGCCCCCGGCCGGGGGTTTATGGCTACACCTTC.

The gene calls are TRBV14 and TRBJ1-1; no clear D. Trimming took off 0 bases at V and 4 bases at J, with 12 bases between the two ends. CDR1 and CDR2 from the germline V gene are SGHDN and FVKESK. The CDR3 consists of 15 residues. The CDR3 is CASSQDFREGTEAFF. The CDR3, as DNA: TGTGCCAGCAGCCAAGATTTTCGGGAGGGCACTGAAGCTTTCTTT.

CDR3 protein: CASSHYDRGANTEAFF. In nucleotides, the CDR3 is TGCGCCAGCAGTCATTATGACAGGGGAGCGAACACTGAAGCTTTCTTT. The gene calls are TRBV23-1 and TRBJ1-1; 8 bases map to TRBD1. TRBV23-1 is an ORF, with its function uncertain. This CDR3 region has 16 residues. The J segment lost 1 base and the V segment lost 3 bases, leaving 7 bases of the junction unmatched.

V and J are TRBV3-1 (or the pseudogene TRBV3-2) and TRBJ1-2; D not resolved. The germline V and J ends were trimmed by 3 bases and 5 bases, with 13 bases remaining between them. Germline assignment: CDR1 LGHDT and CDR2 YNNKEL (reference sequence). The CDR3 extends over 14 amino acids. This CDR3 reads CASSHQVLGYGYTF. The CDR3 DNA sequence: TGTGCCAGCAGCCATCAAGTATTAGGGTATGGCTACACCTTC.

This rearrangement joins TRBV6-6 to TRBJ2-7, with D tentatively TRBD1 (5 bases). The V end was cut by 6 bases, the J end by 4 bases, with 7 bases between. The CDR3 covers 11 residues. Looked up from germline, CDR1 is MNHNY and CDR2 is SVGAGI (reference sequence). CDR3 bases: TGTGCCAGCAGAGCAGGGTACGAGCAGTACTTC. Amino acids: CASRAGYEQYF.

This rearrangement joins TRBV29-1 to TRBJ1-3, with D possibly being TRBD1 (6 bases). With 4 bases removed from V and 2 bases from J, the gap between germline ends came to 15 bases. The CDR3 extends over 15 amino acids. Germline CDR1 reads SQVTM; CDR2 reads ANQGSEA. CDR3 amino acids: CSVASRGNPGNTIYF. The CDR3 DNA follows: TGCAGCGTTGCTAGCAGGGGAAACCCTGGAAACACCATATATTTT.

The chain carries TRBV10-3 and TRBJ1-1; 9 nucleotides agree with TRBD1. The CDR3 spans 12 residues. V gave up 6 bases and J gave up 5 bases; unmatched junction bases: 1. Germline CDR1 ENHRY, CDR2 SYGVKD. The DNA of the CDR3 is TGTGCCATCAGGGACAGGGGAACTGAAGCTTTCTTT. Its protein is CAIRDRGTEAFF.

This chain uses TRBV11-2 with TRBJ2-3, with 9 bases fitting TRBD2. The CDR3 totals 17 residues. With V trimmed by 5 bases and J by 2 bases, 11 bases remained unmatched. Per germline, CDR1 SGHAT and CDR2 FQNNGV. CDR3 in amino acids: CASSRSGLAGPTDTQYF. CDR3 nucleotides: TGTGCCAGCAGCCGGTCGGGGCTAGCGGGACCCACAGATACGCAGTATTTT.

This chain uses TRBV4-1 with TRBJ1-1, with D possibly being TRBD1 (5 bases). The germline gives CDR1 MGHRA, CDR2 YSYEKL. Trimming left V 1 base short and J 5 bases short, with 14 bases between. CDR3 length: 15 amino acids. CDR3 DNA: TGCGCCAGCAGCCAAGGGCAGGGTGGTAGTACTGAAGCTTTCTTT. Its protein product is CASSQGQGGSTEAFF.

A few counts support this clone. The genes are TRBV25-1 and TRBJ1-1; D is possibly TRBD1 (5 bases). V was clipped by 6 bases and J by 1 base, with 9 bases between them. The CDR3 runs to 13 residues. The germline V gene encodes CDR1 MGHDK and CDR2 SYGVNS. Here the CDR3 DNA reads TGTGCCAGCAGGACCCAGGGGAACACTGAAGCTTTCTTT. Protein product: CASRTQGNTEAFF. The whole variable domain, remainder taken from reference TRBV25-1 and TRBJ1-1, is EADIYQTPRYLVIGTGKKITLECSQTMGHDKMYWYQQDPGMELHLIHYSYGVNSTEKGDLSSESTVSRIRTEHFPLTLESARPSHTSQYLCASRTQGNTEAFFGQGTRLTVV.